The clone carrying this T cell receptor (beta chain) has more than one count but fewer than ten. What it recognizes is unknown. These data belong to a study of blood T cells in healthy people across ages. For the second PCR, which ran for about 7 to 11 cycles, a sample-barcoded 5' primer and a J-beta primer mix were used. TCRdb fed the 5' RACE reads into MiXCR, producing one record per CDR3 protein. This sample has 1.5 million to 2 million distinct CDR3 sequences; around 40% occur once, and the top ten carry around 23%. General study findings and limits: Comparison with aged donors showed that long-lived donors had more naive CD4+ cells and higher diversity.

Sequenced material: blood. The TCR was taken from a human donor in good health.

The CDR3 region is CASSSRGQDYGYTF. CDR3 nucleotide sequence: TGTGCCAGCAGCTCCAGGGGGCAGGACTATGGCTACACCTTC. This rearrangement joins TRBV7-2 to TRBJ1-2; 8 nucleotides align to TRBD1. CDR1 is SGHTA and CDR2 is FQGNSA in the germline V gene. The CDR3 contains 14 residues. The V segment lost 4 bases and the J segment 3 bases; nucleotides outside the gene matches: 4. The full variable domain, in which reference TRBV7-2 and TRBJ1-2 provide the parts outside the CDR3, is GAGVSQSPSNKVTEKGKDVELRCDPISGHTALYWYRQSLGQGLEFLIYFQGNSAPDKSGLPSDRFSAERTGGSVSTLTIQRTQQEDSAVYLCASSSRGQDYGYTFGSGTRLTVV.